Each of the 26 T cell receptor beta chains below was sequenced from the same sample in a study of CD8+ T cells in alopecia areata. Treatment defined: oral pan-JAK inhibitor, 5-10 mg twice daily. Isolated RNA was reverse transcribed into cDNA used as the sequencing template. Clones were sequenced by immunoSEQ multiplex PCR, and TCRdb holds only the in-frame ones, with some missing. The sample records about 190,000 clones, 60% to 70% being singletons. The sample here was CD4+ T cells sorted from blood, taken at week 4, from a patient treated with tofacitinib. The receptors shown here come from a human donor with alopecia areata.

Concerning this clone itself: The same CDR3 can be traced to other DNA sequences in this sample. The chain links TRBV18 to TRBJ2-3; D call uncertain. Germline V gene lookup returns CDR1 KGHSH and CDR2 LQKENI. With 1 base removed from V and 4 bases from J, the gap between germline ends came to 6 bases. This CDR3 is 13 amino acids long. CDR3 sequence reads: CASSPLLADTQYF. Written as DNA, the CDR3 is TGTGCCAGCTCACCACTTCTCGCAGATACGCAGTATTTT.

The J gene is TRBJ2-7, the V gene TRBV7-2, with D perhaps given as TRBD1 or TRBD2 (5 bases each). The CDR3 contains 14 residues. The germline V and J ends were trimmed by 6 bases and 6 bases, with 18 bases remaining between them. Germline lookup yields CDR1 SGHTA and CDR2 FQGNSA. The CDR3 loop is CASSRDRVSSEQYF. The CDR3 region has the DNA TGTGCCAGCAGTCGGGACCGGGTCAGTTCCGAGCAGTACTTC.

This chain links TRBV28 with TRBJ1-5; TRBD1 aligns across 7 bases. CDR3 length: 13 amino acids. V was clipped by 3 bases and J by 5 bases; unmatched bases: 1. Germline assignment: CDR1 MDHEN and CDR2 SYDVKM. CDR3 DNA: TGTGCCAGCAGTTTGGACAGGTATCAGCCCCAGCATTTT. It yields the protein CASSLDRYQPQHF.

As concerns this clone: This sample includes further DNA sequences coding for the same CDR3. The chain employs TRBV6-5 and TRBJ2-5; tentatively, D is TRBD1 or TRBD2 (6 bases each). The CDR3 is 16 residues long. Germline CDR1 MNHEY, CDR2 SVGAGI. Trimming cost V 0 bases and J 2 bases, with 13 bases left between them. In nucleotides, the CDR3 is TGTGCCAGCAGTTACTCACGGGGGCGAGGGCAAGAGACCCAGTACTTC. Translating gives CASSYSRGRGQETQYF.

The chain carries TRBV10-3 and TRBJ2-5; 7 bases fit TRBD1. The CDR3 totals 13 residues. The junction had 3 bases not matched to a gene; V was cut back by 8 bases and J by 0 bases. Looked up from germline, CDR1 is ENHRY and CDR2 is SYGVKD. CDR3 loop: CAIRDRDQETQYF. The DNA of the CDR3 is TGTGCCATCCGGGACAGAGACCAAGAGACCCAGTACTTC.

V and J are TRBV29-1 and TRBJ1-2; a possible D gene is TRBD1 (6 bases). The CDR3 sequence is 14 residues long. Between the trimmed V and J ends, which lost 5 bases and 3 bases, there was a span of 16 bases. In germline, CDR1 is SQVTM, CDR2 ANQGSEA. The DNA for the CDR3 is TGCAGCGTTACCGGACAGACCGGGGACTATGGCTACACCTTC. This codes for CSVTGQTGDYGYTF.

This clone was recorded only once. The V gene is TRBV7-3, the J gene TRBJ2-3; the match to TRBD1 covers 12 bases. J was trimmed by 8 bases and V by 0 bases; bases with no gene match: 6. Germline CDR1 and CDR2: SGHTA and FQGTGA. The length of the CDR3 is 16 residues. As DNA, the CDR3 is TGTGCCAGCAGCTTAACCCCGGGACAGGGGGCTCCTACGCAGTATTTT. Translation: CASSLTPGQGAPTQYF.

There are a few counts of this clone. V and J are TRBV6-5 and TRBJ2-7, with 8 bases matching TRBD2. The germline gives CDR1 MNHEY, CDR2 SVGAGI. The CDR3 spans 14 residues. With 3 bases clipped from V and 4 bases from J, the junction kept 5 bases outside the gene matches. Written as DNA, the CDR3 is TGTGCCAGCAGTTATCAGCGGGAGAGATACGAGCAGTACTTC. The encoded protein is CASSYQRERYEQYF.

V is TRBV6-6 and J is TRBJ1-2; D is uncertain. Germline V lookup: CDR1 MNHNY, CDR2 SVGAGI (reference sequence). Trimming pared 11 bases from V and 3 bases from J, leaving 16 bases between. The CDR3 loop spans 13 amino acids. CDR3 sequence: CAGSADQYYGYTF. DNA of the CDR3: TGTGCCGGGTCGGCGGATCAGTACTATGGCTACACCTTC.

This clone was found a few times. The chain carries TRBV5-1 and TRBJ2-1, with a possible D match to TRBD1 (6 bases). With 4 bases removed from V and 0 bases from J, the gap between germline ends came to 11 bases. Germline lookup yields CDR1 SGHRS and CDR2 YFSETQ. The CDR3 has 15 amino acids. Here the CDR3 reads CASSLDRSSYNEQFF. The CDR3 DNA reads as TGCGCCAGCAGCCTGGACAGAAGCTCCTACAATGAGCAGTTCTTC.

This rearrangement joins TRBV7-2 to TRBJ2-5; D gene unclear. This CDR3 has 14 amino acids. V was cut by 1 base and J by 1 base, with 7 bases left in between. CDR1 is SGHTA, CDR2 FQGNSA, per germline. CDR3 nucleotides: TGTGCCAGCAGCTTAGTCAGGATCCAAGAGACCCAGTACTTC. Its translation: CASSLVRIQETQYF. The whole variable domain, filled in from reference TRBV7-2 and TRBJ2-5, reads GAGVSQSPSNKVTEKGKDVELRCDPISGHTALYWYRQSLGQGLEFLIYFQGNSAPDKSGLPSDRFSAERTGGSVSTLTIQRTQQEDSAVYLCASSLVRIQETQYFGPGTRLLVL.

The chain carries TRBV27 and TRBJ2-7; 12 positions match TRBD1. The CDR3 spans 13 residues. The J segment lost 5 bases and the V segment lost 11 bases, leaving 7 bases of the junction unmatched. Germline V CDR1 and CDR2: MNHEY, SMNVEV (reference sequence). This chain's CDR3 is CAPHGTGGDEQYF. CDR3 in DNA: TGTGCCCCCCACGGGACAGGGGGCGACGAGCAGTACTTC.

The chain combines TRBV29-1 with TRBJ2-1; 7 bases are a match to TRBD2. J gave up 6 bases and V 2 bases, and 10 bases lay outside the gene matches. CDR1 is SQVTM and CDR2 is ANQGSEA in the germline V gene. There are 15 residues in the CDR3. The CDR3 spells CSVEKSSGALNEQFF. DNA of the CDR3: TGCAGCGTTGAAAAGTCTAGCGGAGCCCTCAATGAGCAGTTCTTC.

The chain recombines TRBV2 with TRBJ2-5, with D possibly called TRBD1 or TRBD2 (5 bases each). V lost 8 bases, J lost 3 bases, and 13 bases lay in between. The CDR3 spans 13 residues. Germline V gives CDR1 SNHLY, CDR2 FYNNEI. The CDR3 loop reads CASVVGAKETQYF. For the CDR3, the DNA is TGTGCCAGCGTAGTCGGGGCCAAAGAGACCCAGTACTTC.

The CDR3 sequence: CASSQEFVGQGPAEQYF. The CDR3 region has the DNA TGCGCCAGCAGCCAAGAATTCGTAGGGCAGGGGCCAGCCGAGCAGTACTTC. This chain uses TRBV4-1 with TRBJ2-7; D is possibly TRBD1 (6 bases). Germline-derived CDR1 and CDR2 are MGHRA and YSYEKL. V dropped 0 bases and J dropped 6 bases, with 21 bases sitting between them. CDR3 length: 17 residues.

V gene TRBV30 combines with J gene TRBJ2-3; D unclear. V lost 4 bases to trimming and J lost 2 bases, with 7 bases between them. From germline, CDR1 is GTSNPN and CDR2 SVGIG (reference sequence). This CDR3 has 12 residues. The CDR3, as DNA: TGTGCCTGGAATGTCGACACAGATACGCAGTATTTT. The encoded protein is CAWNVDTDTQYF.

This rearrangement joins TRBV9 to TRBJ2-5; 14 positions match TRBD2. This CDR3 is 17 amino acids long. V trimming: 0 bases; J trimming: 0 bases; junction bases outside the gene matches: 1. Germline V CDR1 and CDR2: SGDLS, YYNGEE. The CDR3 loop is CASSVGLAGGHQETQYF. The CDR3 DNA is TGTGCCAGCAGCGTAGGACTAGCGGGAGGGCACCAAGAGACCCAGTACTTC. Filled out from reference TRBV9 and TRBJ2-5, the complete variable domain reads DSGVTQTPKHLITATGQRVTLRCSPRSGDLSVYWYQQSLDQGLQFLIQYYNGEERAKGNILERFSAQQFPDLHSELNLSSLELGDSALYFCASSVGLAGGHQETQYFGPGTRLLVL.

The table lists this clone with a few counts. CDR3 sequence reads: CSVDQVATDTQYF. The CDR3 nucleotides are TGCAGCGTTGACCAGGTGGCCACAGATACGCAGTATTTT. The rearrangement uses TRBV29-1 and TRBJ2-3; D gene uncertain. V gave up 3 bases and J gave up 2 bases, with 9 bases separating them. The CDR3 is 13 amino acids. The germline V gene has CDR1 SQVTM and CDR2 ANQGSEA.

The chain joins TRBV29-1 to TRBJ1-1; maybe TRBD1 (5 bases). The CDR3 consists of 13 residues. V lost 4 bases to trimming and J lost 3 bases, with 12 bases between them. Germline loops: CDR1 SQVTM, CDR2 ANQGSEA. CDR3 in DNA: TGCAGCGTTGGTGAAGGGGTTGACACTGAAGCTTTCTTT. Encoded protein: CSVGEGVDTEAFF.

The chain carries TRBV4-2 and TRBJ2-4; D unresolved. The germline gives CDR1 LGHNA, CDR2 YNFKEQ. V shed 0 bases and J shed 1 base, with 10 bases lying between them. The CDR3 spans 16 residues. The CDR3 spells CASSQDHLLAKNIQYF. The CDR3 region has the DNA TGTGCCAGCAGCCAAGATCATTTATTGGCCAAAAACATTCAGTACTTC.

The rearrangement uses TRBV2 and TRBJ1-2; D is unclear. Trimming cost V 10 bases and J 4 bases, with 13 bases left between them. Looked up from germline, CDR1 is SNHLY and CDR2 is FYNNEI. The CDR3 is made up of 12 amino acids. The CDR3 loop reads CANKRHPYGYTF. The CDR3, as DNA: TGTGCCAACAAGAGACACCCCTATGGCTACACCTTC.

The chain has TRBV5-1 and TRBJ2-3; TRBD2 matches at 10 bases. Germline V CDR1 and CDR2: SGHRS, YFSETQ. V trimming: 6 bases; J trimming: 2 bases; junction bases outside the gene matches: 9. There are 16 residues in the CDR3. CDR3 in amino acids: CASTTLAGGSTDTQYF. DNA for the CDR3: TGCGCCAGCACTACATTAGCGGGAGGATCCACAGATACGCAGTATTTT.

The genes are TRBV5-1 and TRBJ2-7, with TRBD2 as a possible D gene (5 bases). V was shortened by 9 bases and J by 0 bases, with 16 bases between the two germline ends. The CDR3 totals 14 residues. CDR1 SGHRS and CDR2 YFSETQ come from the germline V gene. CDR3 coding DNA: TGCGCCACGAGGGAGCAGACAAGCTCCTACGAGCAGTACTTC. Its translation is CATREQTSSYEQYF.

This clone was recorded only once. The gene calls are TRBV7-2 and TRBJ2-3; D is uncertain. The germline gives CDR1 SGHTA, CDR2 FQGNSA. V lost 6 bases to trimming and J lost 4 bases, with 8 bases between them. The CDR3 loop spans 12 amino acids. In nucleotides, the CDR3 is TGTGCCAGCAGACCCAGCTCAGATACGCAGTATTTT. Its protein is CASRPSSDTQYF.

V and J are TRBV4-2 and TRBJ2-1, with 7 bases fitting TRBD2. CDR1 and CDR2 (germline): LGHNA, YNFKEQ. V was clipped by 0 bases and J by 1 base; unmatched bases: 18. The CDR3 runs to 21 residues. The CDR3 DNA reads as TGTGCCAGCAGCCAAGATTTTGGTACTAGCGCCCACCTCGGGTCCTACAATGAGCAGTTCTTC. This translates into CASSQDFGTSAHLGSYNEQFF.

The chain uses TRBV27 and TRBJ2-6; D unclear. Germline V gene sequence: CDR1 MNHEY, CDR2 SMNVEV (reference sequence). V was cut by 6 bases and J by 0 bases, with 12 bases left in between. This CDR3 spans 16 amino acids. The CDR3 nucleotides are TGTGCCAGCAGAAACCCCCTCCTCTCTGGGGCCAACGTCCTGACTTTC. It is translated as CASRNPLLSGANVLTF.